This is a list of T cell receptor beta chains from one sample in a study of cytomegalovirus exposure and HLA in healthy donors. Sequencing was performed with immunoSEQ multiplex PCR; in TCRdb, only in-frame clones are kept and a portion is missing. Altogether roughly 98,000 clones are present, roughly 77% being singletons, with the ten largest covering about 1.5%. The sequencing input was PBMCs. The receptors derive from a man aged 40-50 years in good health and CMV-seronegative. Each CDR3 is given with its conserved first and last residue. D genes are given only for firm matches. Not every row has a clone size; where given, it reads once, few, many or a size class.

d_gene,v_gene,abundance,j_gene,CDR3nt,CDR3aa
TRBD1,TRBV11-2,-,TRBJ1-2,TGTGCCAGCAGCACGAGGGGACAGCTCTATGGCTACACCTTC,CASSTRGQLYGYTF
TRBD1,TRBV14,once,TRBJ2-7,TGTGCCAGCAGCCAAAGACAGGGGGCCGGCTACGAGCAGTACTTC,CASSQRQGAGYEQYF
TRBD1,TRBV5-4,few,TRBJ2-5,TGTGCCAGCAGCTTGGGACAGGGGCGACCGGAGACCCAGTACTTC,CASSLGQGRPETQYF
TRBD1,TRBV6-5,-,TRBJ2-7,TGTGCCAGCAGACATACGACAGGGGGGTACTACGAGCAGTACTTC,CASRHTTGGYYEQYF
-,TRBV5-4,once,TRBJ1-3,TGTGCCAGCAGCTTGGCCTTGACAGCCTCCTCTGGAAACACCATATATTTT,CASSLALTASSGNTIYF
TRBD2,TRBV9,-,TRBJ2-2,TGTGCCAGCAGCGCACACTCTAGCGGGGGGGGCACCGGGGAGCTGTTTTTT,CASSAHSSGGGTGELFF
TRBD2,TRBV2,-,TRBJ2-7,TGTGCCAGCAAACAACACCAAAGCGGGGGCCGGTCCTACGAGCAGTACTTC,CASKQHQSGGRSYEQYF
-,TRBV5-1,few,TRBJ2-1,TGCGCCAGCAGCTCCGGGGGATTGTACAATGAGCAGTTCTTC,CASSSGGLYNEQFF
TRBD1,TRBV19,-,TRBJ1-5,TGTGCCAGTAGTATAGCCCCGGGACAGGGGGCCGACCAGCCCCAGCATTTT,CASSIAPGQGADQPQHF
TRBD1,TRBV6-6,-,TRBJ2-4,TGTGCCAGCAGTTACGGACAGGGGGTTGTCATTCAGTACTTC,CASSYGQGVVIQYF
TRBD1,TRBV5-1,-,TRBJ2-7,TGCGCCAGCAGCTGGAGACAGGGTAATTTCAACGAGCAGTACTTC,CASSWRQGNFNEQYF
-,TRBV27,-,TRBJ2-7,TGTGCCAGCAGTTTAAGAGGGTCCTACGAGCAGTACTTC,CASSLRGSYEQYF
-,TRBV9,few,TRBJ1-2,TGTGCCAGCAGCCCCCCCGGGGGGGACTATGGCTACACCTTC,CASSPPGGDYGYTF
-,TRBV7-9,-,TRBJ1-1,TGTGCCGTCCACGGGGGTTCTAACACTGAAGCTTTCTTT,CAVHGGSNTEAFF
TRBD1,TRBV6-1,-,TRBJ2-7,TGTGCCAGCCAGGGACAGGGGGCGCGGGAGCAGTACTTC,CASQGQGAREQYF
-,TRBV19,-,TRBJ2-3,TGTGCCAGTAGTACCAGGCAGGGAAGAGATACGCAGTATTTT,CASSTRQGRDTQYF
-,TRBV29-1,once,TRBJ2-3,TGCAGCGTTGAAGGGACTTCTAGCACAGATACGCAGTATTTT,CSVEGTSSTDTQYF
-,TRBV11-3,few,TRBJ2-2,TGTGCCAGCAAAGGGGGTTCCGGGGAGCTGTTTTTT,CASKGGSGELFF
-,TRBV18,-,TRBJ1-1,TGTGCCAGCTCACCAGCAGGGATGAACACTGAAGCTTTCTTT,CASSPAGMNTEAFF
-,TRBV27,-,TRBJ1-2,TGTGCCAGCAGTCCGGTATTCGGGAACTATGGCTACACCTTC,CASSPVFGNYGYTF
TRBD2,TRBV4-3,-,TRBJ2-1,TGCGCCAGCAGCCGAATCACTAGCGGGGCTTACAATGAGCAGTTCTTC,CASSRITSGAYNEQFF
-,TRBV2,-,TRBJ1-1,TGTGCCGGGAATGACAGGAACACTGAAGCTTTCTTT,CAGNDRNTEAFF
-,TRBV6-5,once,TRBJ1-4,TGTGCCAGCAGTTCGACACTAACTAATGAAAAACTGTTTTTT,CASSSTLTNEKLFF
-,TRBV7-8,-,TRBJ1-3,TGTGCCAGCAGCTTGCGAGGAAACACCATATATTTT,CASSLRGNTIYF
TRBD1,TRBV5-4,once,TRBJ1-2,TGTGCCAGCAGCCCAACACAGGCTAGGGACAGTGCGAAACTGGGCTATGGCTACACCTTC,CASSPTQARDSAKLGYGYTF
-,TRBV7-9,-,TRBJ2-1,TGTGCCAGCAGCTTAGCAAGGGGGTCCTACAATGAGCAGTTCTTC,CASSLARGSYNEQFF
TRBD1,TRBV5-4,-,TRBJ1-2,TGTGCCAGTTCAGGGGAGGTGTTGACAGGGGGCGGCTACACCTTC,CASSGEVLTGGGYTF
TRBD2,TRBV27,-,TRBJ2-2,TGTGCCAGCACTTCCACAGGCGGGGGGCCCAACACCGGGGAGCTGTTTTTT,CASTSTGGGPNTGELFF
TRBD1,TRBV9,few,TRBJ1-6,TGTGCCAGCAGTGCAGGGGGCTCGTATAATTCACCCCTCCACTTT,CASSAGGSYNSPLHF
-,TRBV5-1,-,TRBJ2-5,TGCGCCAGCGGCCCGATTGGGCGAACTCAAGAGACCCAGTACTTC,CASGPIGRTQETQYF
TRBD2,TRBV5-1,-,TRBJ2-3,TGCGCCAGCAGCTTATTACTAGCGGGGAGCACAGATACGCAGTATTTT,CASSLLLAGSTDTQYF
-,TRBV5-4,-,TRBJ1-2,TGTGCCAGCAGCTTGGGCAGGGCTTTTCGGGCATATGGCTACACCTTC,CASSLGRAFRAYGYTF
-,TRBV12-5,-,TRBJ2-7,TGTGCTAGTGGAATAGGTGGAGCCCCTTACGAGCAGTACTTC,CASGIGGAPYEQYF